This T cell receptor beta chain was sequenced during a study of blood T cells in healthy people across ages (dated by TCRdb to 2013 to 2016). Regarding the complete study: In model experiments, template switching captured roughly one uniquely barcoded TCR beta cDNA molecule for every two T cells. To track age-related changes in TCR beta repertoire diversity, the study relied on deep sequencing normalized with unique cDNA molecular identifiers. Four age groups were formed from the donors: young (average roughly 15 years), middle-aged (approximately 41), aged (more than 55) and long-lived (less than 85). To avoid experimental bias, donors of different ages were randomly spread across the sequencing lanes. Using the same blood draw, the study looked at two additional independent replicas of 1 million unique cDNA reads for two donors, one aged 18 to 30 and the other aged 80 or older. The research as a whole found: Donor CMV infection status was unknown, potentially confounding age-related changes in expanded clonotypes. Since profiling was done on bulk unsorted PBMCs, naive and antigen-experienced compartments could not be conclusively compared. Estimates of total diversity based on one million sequenced T cells were considered lower bounds and underestimates. A strong correlation was found between observed TCR beta diversity and the percentage of naive T cells measured by flow cytometry. Observed TCR beta diversity per million T cells fell roughly linearly with age, and a significant reduction was already apparent by age roughly 40. Compared with the aged group, the long-lived group had more naive CD4+ T cells, fewer expanded clones and increased TCR diversity, a pattern suggesting age selection.

The donors were roughly 38 Caucasian individuals from Russia, aged roughly 6 to 100 years, who were systemically healthy. Around 10 milliliters of peripheral blood were collected from each donor into EDTA-treated Vacutainer tubes. PBMCs were isolated by Ficoll-Paque density-gradient centrifugation, with at least 7 million obtained per sample. Total RNA, at least 6 micrograms per sample, was extracted from PBMCs with Trizol reagent. For every donor, flow cytometry on a PBMC aliquot measured the percentage of naive CD45RAhigh/CD27high T cells. This clonotype has more than one count but fewer than ten. The target of this receptor is not known. No base-level quality is on record; no much larger clone is a single base apart. The germline V gene gives CDR1 as SGHRS and CDR2 as YFSETQ. A distance of 10 bases separates the germline ends of V and J, which lose 0 bases and 4 bases respectively. The CDR3 goes from the cysteine to the phenylalanine over 14 residues. Only the CDR3 part of the read is kept: 42 bases, read in frame from the first base.

Libraries were prepared through 5' RACE. Sequencer: Illumina HiSeq 2500. A second PCR of about 7 to 12 cycles was performed with a sample-barcoded 5' primer and a J-beta primer mix. A unique molecular identifier was introduced onto each TCR beta cDNA molecule by a template-switch 5' adaptor carrying 12 random nucleotides. Each sample yielded at least 3 million CDR3-containing paired-end reads. All of the RNA was converted into first-strand cDNA using the Mint cDNA synthesis kit, with a TRBC-specific oligonucleotide serving as the primer. Following uracil-DNA glycosylase treatment, a first 18-cycle PCR with universal primers M1SS and BC2_uni_R was performed on all cDNA. The published analysis was carried out like this. Each sample was normalized by randomly selecting 1 million high-quality reads, each carrying a distinct molecular identifier. Instead of being binned into consensus sequences, reads that shared molecular identifiers were thrown out. CDR3 identification, clonotype clustering and error correction used MiTCR with a Q25 quality threshold and the strictest error-elimination algorithm. A nonparametric unseen species model with Euler transformation was used to estimate lower-bound total TCR beta diversity. TCRdb applied fastp at Q25 and MiXCR to the public reads, then kept only in-frame beta chains. Rows merge per CDR3 protein into single entries with the most common DNA and genes. The V and J calls reflect TCRdb's pipeline rather than the authors' work. The sample data list over 600,000 distinct CDR3 sequences, and under 25% of these were observed just once. Approximately 3.6% of the sample goes to the ten largest clones.

Recombination connected TRBV5-1 to TRBJ1-2; the D gene is not confidently resolved. This TCR derives from a man between 65 and 85 years old in good health. Sequenced input: blood. The CDR3 region: CASSLEERAYGYTF. In nucleotide form, the sequence is TGCGCCAGCAGCTTGGAAGAAAGGGCCTATGGCTACACCTTC.